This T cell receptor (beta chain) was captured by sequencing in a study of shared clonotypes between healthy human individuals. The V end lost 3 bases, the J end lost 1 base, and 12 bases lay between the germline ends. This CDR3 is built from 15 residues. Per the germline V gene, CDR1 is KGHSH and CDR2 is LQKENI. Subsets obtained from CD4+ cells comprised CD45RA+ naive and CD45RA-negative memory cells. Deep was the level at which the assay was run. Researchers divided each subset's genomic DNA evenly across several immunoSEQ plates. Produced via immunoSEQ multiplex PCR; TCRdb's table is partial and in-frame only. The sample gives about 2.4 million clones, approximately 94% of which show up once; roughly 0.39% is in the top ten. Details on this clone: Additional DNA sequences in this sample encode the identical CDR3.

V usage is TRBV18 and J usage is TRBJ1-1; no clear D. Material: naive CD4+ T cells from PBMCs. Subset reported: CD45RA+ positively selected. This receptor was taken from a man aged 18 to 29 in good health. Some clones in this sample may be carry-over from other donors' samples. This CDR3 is CASSPPGRGNTEAFF. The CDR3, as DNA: TGTGCCAGCTCACCTCCAGGCAGAGGGAACACTGAAGCTTTCTTT.